Below, 28 T cell receptor beta chains from the same sample are listed, as sequenced in a study of control samples from healthy donors and cancer patients. Measured with immunoSEQ multiplex PCR; TCRdb has only the in-frame clones, and not every one. The data contain 95,000 to 100,000 clones, around 89% of them singletons. The sample taken for sequencing was blood. Receptor source: a man aged 25 to 45 in good health.

The V call is TRBV5-1, the J call TRBJ2-3; D is possibly TRBD2 (6 bases). Trimming took off 4 bases at V and 1 base at J, with 10 bases between the two ends. This CDR3 has 14 residues. Germline V gene lookup returns CDR1 SGHRS and CDR2 YFSETQ. CDR3 nucleotides: TGCGCCAGCAGCGCGGGGACGGGCACAGATACGCAGTATTTT. It is translated as CASSAGTGTDTQYF.

This chain uses TRBV28 with TRBJ2-5, with a possible D match to TRBD1 (5 bases). Trimming left V 4 bases short and J 3 bases short, with 9 bases between. This CDR3 has 13 amino acids. In germline, CDR1 is MDHEN, CDR2 SYDVKM. In DNA form, the CDR3 reads TGTGCCAGCAGTTCGCCAGGGAAAGAGACCCAGTACTTC. Translating it yields CASSSPGKETQYF.

The CDR3 bases are TGCAGCGTGAACACTGAAGCTTTCTTT. Encoded protein: CSVNTEAFF. The chain employs TRBV20-1 and TRBJ1-1; D unresolved. CDR1 and CDR2 (germline): DFQATT, SNEGSKA (reference sequence). The CDR3 has 9 amino acids.

This clone showed up just a few times. This chain uses TRBV18 with TRBJ1-5; D gene ambiguous. The CDR3 is 13 amino acids. The germline CDR1 and CDR2 sequences are KGHSH and LQKENI. V lost 3 bases, J lost 7 bases, and 10 bases lay in between. The CDR3 spells CASSPWTQQPQHF. The CDR3 region has the DNA TGTGCCAGCTCACCTTGGACCCAGCAGCCCCAGCATTTT.

This clone was seen just once. This chain uses TRBV5-4 with TRBJ1-2; D not certain. V gave up 3 bases and J gave up 5 bases, with 17 bases separating them. The CDR3 contains 15 residues. The germline V gene has CDR1 SGHNT and CDR2 YYREEE (reference sequence). Written as DNA, the CDR3 is TGTGCCAGCAGCTCTTTCCAGACCCCTCGGTATGGCTACACCTTC. Translated, it gives CASSSFQTPRYGYTF. Combining the CDR3 with reference TRBV5-4 and TRBJ1-2 gives the whole variable domain ETGVTQSPTHLIKTRGQQVTLRCSSQSGHNTVSWYQQALGQGPQFIFQYYREEENGRGNFPPRFSGLQFPNYSSELNVNALELDDSALYLCASSSFQTPRYGYTFGSGTRLTVV.

The chain recombines TRBV5-1 with TRBJ2-3, with TRBD2 matching 13 bases. Per germline, CDR1 SGHRS and CDR2 YFSETQ. The trim removed 3 bases at V and 2 bases at J, leaving 12 bases unmatched. The CDR3 extends over 19 amino acids. The CDR3 region is CASSSQTSGGTTTTDTQYF. For the CDR3, the DNA is TGCGCCAGCAGCTCTCAGACTAGCGGGGGGACAACGACCACAGATACGCAGTATTTT.

This chain connects TRBV12-5 to TRBJ2-3; 8 nucleotides line up with TRBD2. The V segment lost 0 bases and the J segment 1 base; nucleotides outside the gene matches: 9. This CDR3 region has 18 residues. CDR1 and CDR2 (germline): LGHNT, FRNRAP. CDR3 loop: CASGLVRGSAGGTDTQYF. Written as DNA, the CDR3 is TGTGCTAGTGGTTTGGTAAGAGGGTCAGCGGGAGGCACAGATACGCAGTATTTT.

The genes are TRBV18 and TRBJ2-3; D uncertain. This CDR3 comprises 13 residues. In germline, CDR1 is KGHSH, CDR2 LQKENI. Trimming took 1 base from V and 6 from J, leaving 8 bases between them. The CDR3 region is CASSPLHTDTQYF. The CDR3 region has the DNA TGTGCCAGCTCACCACTGCACACGGATACGCAGTATTTT.

The CDR3, as DNA: TGTGCCACCAGCAGAGAGTGGCTAGCCAAGGGGGGGACCCAGTACTTC. It encodes CATSREWLAKGGTQYF. V is TRBV15 and J is TRBJ2-5; D possibly matches TRBD1 or TRBD2 (6 bases each). Germline V gene data show CDR1 as LNHNV and CDR2 as YYDKDF (reference sequence). The CDR3 is 16 amino acids. Trimming left V 0 bases short and J 7 bases short, with 18 bases between.

This chain links TRBV12-3 or TRBV12-4 with TRBJ1-6; D perhaps matches TRBD1 (6 bases). This CDR3 comprises 13 residues. V was clipped by 2 bases and J by 8 bases, with 7 bases between them. This chain's CDR3 is CASSLKGDSPLHF. CDR3 sequence (DNA): TGTGCCAGCAGTTTAAAGGGGGATTCACCCCTCCACTTT.

This sequence joins TRBV4-1 and TRBJ1-5; 9 nucleotides match TRBD1. CDR3 length: 16 amino acids. Per the germline V gene, CDR1 is MGHRA and CDR2 is YSYEKL. The V and J ends lost 8 bases and 6 bases, in that order; junction bases with no gene match: 14. CDR3: CASSPSGTGLVQPQHF. CDR3 in DNA: TGCGCCAGCTCCCCTTCCGGGACAGGGCTCGTTCAGCCCCAGCATTTT.

This chain connects TRBV28 to TRBJ1-6; TRBD1 agrees at 9 bases. V lost 6 bases and J lost 3; bases outside the gene matches: 6. Germline V lookup: CDR1 MDHEN, CDR2 SYDVKM. This CDR3 has 16 amino acids. The CDR3 nucleotides are TGTGCCAGCAGCTACAGGGGGCAGAGCTATAATTCACCCCTCCACTTT. This encodes CASSYRGQSYNSPLHF. The variable domain in full, completed from reference TRBV28 and TRBJ1-6, reads DVKVTQSSRYLVKRTGEKVFLECVQDMDHENMFWYRQDPGLGLRLIYFSYDVKMKEKGDIPEGYSVSREKKERFSLILESASTNQTSMYLCASSYRGQSYNSPLHFGNGTRLTVT.

The chain has TRBV18 and TRBJ1-4, with TRBD1 matching 11 bases. CDR3 length: 15 residues. V trimming: 5 bases; J trimming: 2 bases; junction bases outside the gene matches: 1. In germline, CDR1 is KGHSH, CDR2 LQKENI. CDR3 sequence reads: CASSGQGATNEKLFF. CDR3 sequence (DNA): TGTGCCAGCTCAGGACAGGGGGCGACTAATGAAAAACTGTTTTTT.

The chain employs TRBV3-1 (or the pseudogene TRBV3-2) and TRBJ2-3, with 10 positions matching TRBD1. The CDR3 is 15 residues long. Germline assignment: CDR1 LGHDT and CDR2 YNNKEL (reference sequence). V lost 7 bases and J lost 3; bases outside the gene matches: 7. CDR3 DNA sequence: TGTGCCAGCACCTTCATGGGACAGGGGACAGATACGCAGTATTTT. Encoded protein: CASTFMGQGTDTQYF.

The rearrangement uses TRBV3-1 (or the pseudogene TRBV3-2) and TRBJ2-1; the match to TRBD2 covers 12 bases. With 4 bases clipped from V and 10 bases from J, the junction kept 8 bases outside the gene matches. This CDR3 is 15 amino acids long. Germline V gives CDR1 LGHDT, CDR2 YNNKEL (reference sequence). The CDR3 sequence: CASSLLAGGVGEQFF. The CDR3, as DNA: TGTGCCAGCAGCCTACTAGCGGGAGGAGTAGGGGAGCAGTTCTTC.

This clone showed up many times. The chain uses TRBV7-2 and TRBJ1-4; D is uncertain. The CDR3 contains 16 residues. Trimming pared 5 bases from V and 3 bases from J, leaving 16 bases between. Germline values: CDR1 SGHTA, CDR2 FQGNSA. CDR3: CASSQKPGAPNEKLFF. The CDR3 coding sequence is TGTGCCAGCAGCCAGAAGCCGGGAGCTCCTAATGAAAAACTGTTTTTT.

This clone has a handful of counts. The chain uses TRBV28 and TRBJ2-3; 7 bases are shared with TRBD1. CDR3 length equals 17 residues. V gave up 5 bases and J gave up 2 bases; unmatched junction bases: 13. In germline, CDR1 is MDHEN, CDR2 SYDVKM. CDR3: CASSPGSQGFITDTQYF. CDR3 DNA sequence: TGTGCCAGCAGTCCAGGATCACAGGGGTTTATCACAGATACGCAGTATTTT.

This chain uses TRBV6-5 with TRBJ2-5; D unclear. Germline CDR1 reads MNHEY; CDR2 reads SVGAGI. The CDR3 covers 13 residues. Trimming left V 6 bases short and J 5 bases short, with 13 bases between. CDR3 sequence reads: CASRRTGLETQYF. In DNA, the CDR3 is TGTGCCAGCAGGAGGACGGGCCTCGAGACCCAGTACTTC.

The chain recombines TRBV29-1 with TRBJ2-5; no definite D call. Germline assignment: CDR1 SQVTM and CDR2 ANQGSEA. With 1 base removed from V and 4 bases from J, the gap between germline ends came to 4 bases. The CDR3 is 11 residues long. CDR3 region: CSVEGVETQYF. CDR3 sequence (DNA): TGCAGCGTTGAAGGGGTAGAGACCCAGTACTTC.

In its sample, this clone was seen once. CDR3 sequence reads: CASTRGIAGYEQYF. CDR3 DNA: TGTGCCAGCACCAGAGGGATAGCCGGCTACGAGCAGTACTTC. This chain connects TRBV21-1 to TRBJ2-7; the table's D call of TRBD2 was not tested on the DNA. TRBV21-1 is termed a pseudogene. This CDR3 comprises 14 residues.

This chain joins TRBV4-1 and TRBJ2-7; the D is unclear. The CDR3 length is 13 residues. Trimming took off 1 base at V and 6 bases at J, with 10 bases between the two ends. Germline CDR1 MGHRA, CDR2 YSYEKL. The CDR3 sequence is CASSQVRVREQYV. CDR3 DNA: TGCGCCAGCAGCCAAGTTAGGGTTCGCGAGCAGTACGTC.

The genes are TRBV18 and TRBJ1-3; 7 positions agree with TRBD1. Germline loops: CDR1 KGHSH, CDR2 LQKENI. The J segment lost 0 bases and the V segment lost 6 bases, leaving 5 bases of the junction unmatched. The CDR3 spans 15 residues. The CDR3: CASSPDRVSGNTIYF. CDR3 DNA sequence: TGTGCCAGCTCCCCCGACAGGGTCTCTGGAAACACCATATATTTT. The full variable domain, completed using reference TRBV18 and TRBJ1-3, is NAGVMQNPRHLVRRRGQEARLRCSPMKGHSHVYWYRQLPEEGLKFMVYLQKENIIDESGMPKERFSAEFPKEGPSILRIQQVVRGDSAAYFCASSPDRVSGNTIYFGEGSWLTVV.

This chain links TRBV6-5 with TRBJ2-7; tentatively, D is TRBD1 or TRBD2 (5 bases each). The CDR3 length is 13 residues. Between the trimmed V and J ends, which lost 6 bases and 4 bases, there was a span of 13 bases. Germline V lookup: CDR1 MNHEY, CDR2 SVGAGI. DNA for the CDR3: TGTGCCAGCAGAGTCGAGGGGCGGTACGAGCAGTACGTC. Encoded protein: CASRVEGRYEQYV.

V usage is TRBV28 and J usage is TRBJ1-1; TRBD1 matches at 8 bases. The germline gives CDR1 MDHEN, CDR2 SYDVKM. The CDR3 has 15 amino acids. V lost 3 bases and J lost 3; bases outside the gene matches: 6. The DNA of the CDR3 is TGTGCCAGCAGTTTCCACAGGGGGAGGGACACTGAAGCTTTCTTT. It yields the protein CASSFHRGRDTEAFF. The entire variable domain, with the rest obtained from reference TRBV28 and TRBJ1-1, is as follows: DVKVTQSSRYLVKRTGEKVFLECVQDMDHENMFWYRQDPGLGLRLIYFSYDVKMKEKGDIPEGYSVSREKKERFSLILESASTNQTSMYLCASSFHRGRDTEAFFGQGTRLTVV.

CDR3: CASSFELNQGNTEAFF. CDR3 nucleotides: TGTGCCAGCAGCTTCGAGTTAAACCAGGGTAACACTGAAGCTTTCTTT. The chain uses TRBV5-8 and TRBJ1-1, with D perhaps matching TRBD1 (5 bases). Germline CDR1 and CDR2: SGHTS and YDEGEE. CDR3 length equals 16 residues. Trimming cost V 2 bases and J 2 bases, with 16 bases left between them.

The rearrangement links TRBV6-5 to TRBJ2-7, with D perhaps matching TRBD1 or TRBD2 (5 bases each). This CDR3 is 14 amino acids long. Per germline, CDR1 MNHEY and CDR2 SVGAGI. Between the trimmed V and J ends, which lost 3 bases and 3 bases, there was a span of 12 bases. CDR3 in amino acids: CASSYYGTVYEQYF. Here the CDR3 DNA reads TGTGCCAGCAGTTATTACGGGACGGTCTACGAGCAGTACTTC.

Of note for this clone: Different DNA sequences within this sample yield the same CDR3. This rearrangement joins TRBV24-1 to TRBJ2-7, with D perhaps TRBD1 or TRBD2 (5 bases each). CDR1 is KGHDR, CDR2 SFDVKD, per germline. The V gene lost 4 bases and the J gene lost 0 bases, with 15 bases spanning the gap. The CDR3 contains 16 residues. DNA for the CDR3: TGTGCCACCAGTGACCAGACGGGACCGAGCTCCTACGAGCAGTACTTC. Translated: CATSDQTGPSSYEQYF.

The V call is TRBV28, the J call TRBJ2-1; weak D call: TRBD1 (5 bases). V was shortened by 5 bases and J by 0 bases, with 17 bases between the two germline ends. Germline CDR1 and CDR2: MDHEN and SYDVKM. The CDR3 spans 17 residues. Written as DNA, the CDR3 is TGTGCCAGCAGTCCCCTGGGGCGTTTCGACTCCTACAATGAGCAGTTCTTC. Amino acids: CASSPLGRFDSYNEQFF. Full variable domain (remainder filled in from reference TRBV28 and TRBJ2-1): DVKVTQSSRYLVKRTGEKVFLECVQDMDHENMFWYRQDPGLGLRLIYFSYDVKMKEKGDIPEGYSVSREKKERFSLILESASTNQTSMYLCASSPLGRFDSYNEQFFGPGTRLTVL.